Each of the 30 T cell receptor beta chains below was sequenced from the same sample in a study of T cells in Graves' hyperthyroidism and ophthalmopathy (dated by TCRdb to 2018 to 2020). Libraries were made using multiplex PCR. Sequencing took place on an Illumina HiSeq 2000. The TCR beta CDR3 regions were amplified from RNA transcripts. The first round of RT-PCR for the TCR CDR3 was performed with the HTBI primer set and the Qiagen OneStep RT-PCR kit. TCRdb redid the processing of the public reads, applying fastp at Q25 and MiXCR, and retained in-frame beta chains. Identical CDR3 protein sequences are pooled into one entry, listed with their most common genes and DNA. In all, the sample holds 400,000 to 600,000 distinct CDR3 sequences, and less than 25% of those were seen once. About 25% of the sample goes to the ten largest clones. Sequenced sample: blood. The receptors stem from a man between 18 and 35 years old with Graves' hyperthyroidism.

This chain's CDR3 is CASSEWKRTLSYEQYF. The CDR3 nucleotides read TGTGCCAGCAGTGAATGGAAGCGGACCCTTTCCTACGAGCAGTACTTC. This chain connects TRBV6-1 to TRBJ2-7; the D gene is possibly TRBD2 (5 bases). The CDR3 extends over 16 amino acids. V was trimmed by 2 bases and J by 1 base, leaving 15 bases between them. Germline CDR1 reads MNHNS; CDR2 reads SASEGT.

This clonotype was observed a handful of times. This sequence joins TRBV2 and TRBJ1-1; tentatively, D is TRBD1 (5 bases). This CDR3 has 18 residues. V lost 7 bases and J 4 bases, leaving 28 bases between the germline ends. Germline V CDR1 and CDR2: SNHLY, FYNNEI. CDR3 coding DNA: TGTGCCAGCACGAACCAGTACCGGGACGGGCTCTGGGGCACTGAAGCTTTCTTT. This translates into CASTNQYRDGLWGTEAFF.

This clonotype was observed at least ten times. The gene calls are TRBV12-3 or TRBV12-4 and TRBJ1-2; a weak D match, TRBD1 (5 bases). The CDR3 sequence is 15 residues long. V shed 5 bases and J shed 1 base, with 14 bases lying between them. The CDR3 region has the DNA TGTGCCAGCAGTCTCTCCTGGGGGAATAACTATGGCTACACCTTC. It translates to CASSLSWGNNYGYTF.

This clonotype was recorded many times. V gene TRBV28 combines with J gene TRBJ1-5; D might be TRBD1 (6 bases). The CDR3 runs 13 residues. Between the trimmed V and J ends, which lost 11 bases and 2 bases, there was a span of 13 bases. The V gene's germline CDR1 is MDHEN and CDR2 SYDVKM. The CDR3 protein is CACNPGGNQPQHF. Written as DNA, the CDR3 is TGTGCCTGCAATCCAGGGGGCAATCAGCCCCAGCATTTT.

This clonotype appeared many times. The gene calls are TRBV6-1 and TRBJ2-7; the D is unclear. Trimming took off 5 bases at V and 6 bases at J, with 17 bases between the two ends. This CDR3 spans 14 amino acids. CDR1 and CDR2 (germline): MNHNS, SASEGT. CDR3 protein: CASSPIIGPFEQYF. In DNA form, the CDR3 reads TGTGCCAGCAGTCCCATTATAGGGCCTTTCGAGCAGTACTTC.

Many counts were recorded for this clonotype. The rearrangement links TRBV2 to TRBJ2-5, with 9 bases identical to TRBD2. Trimming took 7 bases from V and 2 from J; bases not matched to a gene: 14. The V gene's germline CDR1 is SNHLY and CDR2 FYNNEI. The CDR3 contains 17 residues. The CDR3 region has the DNA TGTGCCAGCATCGAAGGAGTGGGAGGACTAGCGCAAGAGACCCAGTACTTC. It encodes CASIEGVGGLAQETQYF.

This clonotype came up a few times. The chain is built from TRBV29-1 and TRBJ2-7; TRBD1 agrees at 8 bases. The J segment lost 0 bases and the V segment lost 6 bases, leaving 7 bases of the junction unmatched. Germline CDR1 reads SQVTM; CDR2 reads ANQGSEA. This CDR3 has 14 amino acids. The chain's CDR3 is CSVTTGGRSYEQYF. DNA for the CDR3: TGCAGCGTGACTACAGGGGGACGCTCCTACGAGCAGTACTTC.

Details on this clonotype: An end of the junction does not agree with germline; a read error may underlie this. This chain links TRBV27 with TRBJ2-2; tentative D call: TRBD2 (7 bases). Per the germline V gene, CDR1 is MNHEY and CDR2 is SMNVEV (reference sequence). CDR3 length equals 16 residues. In nucleotides, the CDR3 is TGTGCCAGCAGTCTCATGGGGGGGGCCAACACCGGGGAGCTGTCTTTT. Translating gives CASSLMGGANTGELSF.

Many counts were recorded for this clonotype. The chain employs TRBV18 and TRBJ1-2, with 7 bases aligning to TRBD1. Germline CDR1 and CDR2: KGHSH and LQKENI. The CDR3 spans 14 residues. V lost 1 base and J lost 5; bases outside the gene matches: 4. CDR3 bases: TGTGCCAGCTCACCACAGGGGGCTCGGTATGGCTACACCTTC. Its translation: CASSPQGARYGYTF.

This clonotype has more than one count but fewer than ten. This chain joins TRBV30 and TRBJ1-2; D remains unclear. Germline V CDR1 and CDR2: GTSNPN, SVGIG (reference sequence). The germline V and J ends were trimmed by 0 bases and 4 bases, with 9 bases remaining between them. The CDR3 sequence is 13 residues long. In nucleotides, the CDR3 is TGTGCCTGGAGTGTATCCAGAGTCTATGGCTACACCTTC. It yields the protein CAWSVSRVYGYTF.

V is TRBV19 and J is TRBJ1-2, with a weak D call TRBD1 (6 bases). The CDR3 is 15 residues long. CDR1 and CDR2 from the germline V gene are LNHDA and SQIVND (reference sequence). V was clipped by 3 bases and J by 3 bases, with 14 bases between them. CDR3 DNA sequence: TGTGCCAGTAGTATCGGGACATGGGTTGACTATGGCTACACCTTC. This encodes CASSIGTWVDYGYTF.

A remark on this clonotype: The CDR3 end shows no conserved phenylalanine or tryptophan, and so a read error is likely. CDR3 sequence (DNA): TGTGCCACCAGCAGCCCAGACCCGGGAAACACCATATATAAT. Amino acids: CATSSPDPGNTIYN. J is TRBJ1-3 and V is TRBV15; D call uncertain. The CDR3 contains 14 residues. V dropped 3 bases and J dropped 4 bases, with 10 bases sitting between them. In germline, CDR1 is LNHNV, CDR2 YYDKDF (reference sequence).

This rearrangement joins TRBV20-1 to TRBJ2-7, with 10 bases lining up with TRBD2. This CDR3 spans 12 amino acids. V dropped 3 bases and J dropped 6; count of bases not matched to a gene: 2. Looked up from germline, CDR1 is DFQATT and CDR2 is SNEGSKA (reference sequence). For the CDR3, the DNA is TGCAGTGCTAGTAGCGGGGGGCGCGAGCAGTACTTC. This codes for CSASSGGREQYF.

This clonotype showed up many times. V is TRBV19 and J is TRBJ1-1; D uncertain. Germline values: CDR1 LNHDA, CDR2 SQIVND (reference sequence). The ends were cut back, 1 base at V and 1 base at J, with 10 bases in the middle. This CDR3 spans 15 amino acids. CDR3 nucleotides: TGTGCCAGTAGTATAGGCATCCTTTCGAACACTGAAGCTTTCTTT. Amino acids: CASSIGILSNTEAFF.

The rearrangement joins TRBV9 to TRBJ2-3, with TRBD2 identical over 15 bases. The CDR3 consists of 18 residues. The V gene's germline CDR1 is SGDLS and CDR2 YYNGEE. V was pared by 4 bases and J by 3 bases, with 9 bases of the junction left unmatched. CDR3 DNA sequence: TGTGCCAGCAGCCCCTTCGGGACTAGCGGGGGGTCAACAGATACGCAGTATTTT. This translates into CASSPFGTSGGSTDTQYF.

This clonotype was recorded at least ten times. The J gene is TRBJ1-5, the V gene TRBV29-1; a weak D match, TRBD1 (5 bases). Germline V CDR1 and CDR2: SQVTM, ANQGSEA. The CDR3 totals 15 residues. Trimming removed 6 bases at V and 2 bases at J, with 17 bases between. The CDR3: CSVTGSQGGNQPQHF. The CDR3 DNA is TGCAGCGTGACCGGTTCTCAGGGAGGCAATCAGCCCCAGCATTTT.

There are many counts of this clonotype. The CDR3 loop reads CASSRVRGGQPQHF. The CDR3 DNA follows: TGTGCCAGTAGCCGCGTTCGGGGAGGACAGCCCCAGCATTTT. The chain carries TRBV19 and TRBJ1-5; D call uncertain. The CDR3 has 14 amino acids. Trimming took 6 bases from V and 7 from J, leaving 16 bases between them. The germline CDR1 and CDR2 sequences are LNHDA and SQIVND (reference sequence).

This clonotype has a count of ten or more. The rearrangement joins TRBV10-3 to TRBJ2-7; D ambiguous. V was shortened by 3 bases and J by 4 bases, with 7 bases between the two germline ends. Germline V gives CDR1 ENHRY, CDR2 SYGVKD. CDR3 length: 12 residues. CDR3 nucleotide sequence: TGTGCCATCAGTGACACAGCTTACGAGCAGTACTTC. Its protein is CAISDTAYEQYF.

This clonotype has only a few counts. V and J are TRBV6-1 and TRBJ1-2; weak D call: TRBD1 (6 bases). The germline gives CDR1 MNHNS, CDR2 SASEGT. This CDR3 comprises 16 residues. The V gene lost 7 bases and the J gene lost 2 bases, with 20 bases spanning the gap. CDR3 DNA: TGTGCCAGCAAAGAACCGGGACACCAAGGGAACTATGGCTACACCTTC. Translating gives CASKEPGHQGNYGYTF.

This clonotype was observed many times. The chain combines TRBV13 with TRBJ2-7, with TRBD1 identical over 10 bases. The CDR3 is made up of 16 amino acids. CDR1 is PRHDT, CDR2 FYEKMQ, per germline (reference sequence). The trim removed 8 bases at V and 1 base at J, leaving 11 bases unmatched. The CDR3 sequence is CASQIRDRGFSYEQYF. CDR3 DNA: TGTGCCAGCCAGATTCGGGACAGGGGTTTTTCCTACGAGCAGTACTTC.

The chain uses TRBV30 and TRBJ1-5; tentative D call: TRBD1 (6 bases). The CDR3 covers 14 residues. Trimming cost V 2 bases and J 7 bases, with 15 bases left between them. The V gene's germline CDR1 is GTSNPN and CDR2 SVGIG (reference sequence). CDR3 DNA sequence: TGTGCCTGGAGTACAGGGTCGGAGGGCCAGCCCCAGCATTTT. Translating gives CAWSTGSEGQPQHF.

Notes on this clonotype: The conserved closing phenylalanine or tryptophan is absent in this CDR3, likely reflecting a read error. The rearrangement uses TRBV9 and TRBJ2-1, with 8 bases identical to TRBD1. V dropped 3 bases and J dropped 8; count of bases not matched to a gene: 4. In germline, CDR1 is SGDLS, CDR2 YYNGEE. The CDR3 spans 13 residues. CDR3 sequence: CASSDPTGDEQFS. The CDR3 DNA sequence: TGTGCCAGCAGCGACCCGACAGGGGATGAGCAGTTCTCC.

This clonotype was counted ten times or more. The J gene is TRBJ2-5, the V gene TRBV20-1; D is unclear. Germline CDR1 reads DFQATT; CDR2 reads SNEGSKA (reference sequence). The CDR3 is 12 residues long. The germline V and J ends were trimmed by 3 bases and 9 bases, with 14 bases remaining between them. Here the CDR3 reads CSARDPVEAQYF. CDR3 in DNA: TGCAGTGCTAGGGACCCCGTTGAGGCCCAGTACTTC.

The gene calls are TRBV6-2 or TRBV6-3 and TRBJ1-1; D call uncertain. The CDR3 length is 11 residues. Germline V lookup: CDR1 MNHEY, CDR2 SVGEGT. Trimming left V 7 bases short and J 3 bases short, with 6 bases between. Written as DNA, the CDR3 is TGTGCCAGCAACCATGACACTGAAGCTTTCTTT. Translating gives CASNHDTEAFF.

The chain joins TRBV2 to TRBJ2-5; D could derive from TRBD1 or TRBD2 (5 bases each). V lost 6 bases to trimming and J lost 3 bases, with 11 bases between them. This CDR3 has 13 amino acids. CDR1 is SNHLY, CDR2 FYNNEI, per germline. The CDR3 here is CASSGAAEETQYF. In nucleotides, the CDR3 is TGTGCCAGCAGCGGGGCAGCTGAAGAGACCCAGTACTTC.

The V and J genes are TRBV12-3 or TRBV12-4 and TRBJ2-5; 12 nucleotides match TRBD2. The CDR3 runs to 18 residues. V gave up 2 bases and J gave up 4 bases; unmatched junction bases: 11. The CDR3 protein is CASSLSVRLAGVRETQYF. The CDR3 region has the DNA TGTGCCAGCAGTTTATCCGTCAGACTAGCGGGGGTCAGAGAGACCCAGTACTTC.

This clonotype was counted many times. DNA for the CDR3: TGTGCCAGCAGCGACACAGGGGGCAATGGCTACACCTTC. This translates into CASSDTGGNGYTF. The chain combines TRBV5-6 with TRBJ1-2, with 9 bases matching TRBD1. The CDR3 spans 13 residues. Unmatched junction bases numbered 4, after V lost 4 bases and J lost 6 bases. Germline CDR1 reads SGHDT; CDR2 reads YYEEEE.

The sample holds many counts of this clonotype. This chain uses TRBV11-2 with TRBJ1-1; D is ambiguous. CDR1 and CDR2 (germline): SGHAT, FQNNGV. V dropped 5 bases and J dropped 7 bases, with 11 bases sitting between them. The CDR3 loop spans 12 amino acids. This chain's CDR3 is CASSQRGREAFF. The CDR3 DNA is TGTGCCAGCAGCCAGAGAGGACGTGAAGCTTTCTTT.

The sample holds many counts of this clonotype. The chain joins TRBV28 to TRBJ2-4, with a tentative D call TRBD2 (5 bases). The CDR3 length is 12 residues. Per germline, CDR1 MDHEN and CDR2 SYDVKM. The V end was cut by 2 bases, the J end by 9 bases, with 8 bases between. CDR3 residues: CASSLREGIQYF. In DNA form, the CDR3 reads TGTGCCAGCAGTTTACGCGAGGGCATTCAGTACTTC.

This clonotype was counted a few times. The chain uses TRBV11-2 and TRBJ1-1; a weak D match, TRBD1 (5 bases). Per the germline V gene, CDR1 is SGHAT and CDR2 is FQNNGV. CDR3 length: 17 amino acids. V was trimmed by 5 bases and J by 1 base, leaving 20 bases between them. The CDR3 region has the DNA TGTGCCAGCAGCCCATTTGGGGGGAACAGGAAGAACACTGAAGCTTTCTTT. This codes for CASSPFGGNRKNTEAFF.